One sample yielded the 19 T cell receptor beta chains listed below, sequenced in a study of early T cells in non-severe SARS-CoV-2 infection. TCRdb re-derived calls from the 5' RACE reads in MiXCR, one entry per CDR3 protein. The profile covers over 55,000 distinct CDR3 sequences, with approximately 9.3% appearing a single time and less than 1.5% taken by the ten largest. Sequenced: whole blood. The origin of the receptors is an adult who was a healthcare worker with PCR-confirmed SARS-CoV-2 infection or an uninfected control (not recorded which).

In its sample, this clonotype was seen a few times. This chain uses TRBV29-1 with TRBJ1-1, with TRBD1 matching 7 bases. Germline V CDR1 and CDR2: SQVTM, ANQGSEA. Losses at the gene ends were 7 bases for V and 3 bases for J; bases not matched to a gene: 8. The CDR3 covers 13 residues. CDR3: CSAKQGMDTEAFF. For the CDR3, the DNA is TGCAGCGCTAAACAGGGGATGGACACTGAAGCTTTCTTT. Based on the CDR3 plus reference TRBV29-1 and TRBJ1-1, the full variable domain is SAVISQKPSRDICQRGTSLTIQCQVDSQVTMMFWYRQQPGQSLTLIATANQGSEATYESGFVIDKFPISRPNLTFSTLTVSNMSPEDSSIYLCSAKQGMDTEAFFGQGTRLTVV.

This clonotype was counted between two and nine times. The V call is TRBV29-1, the J call TRBJ2-2; D is ambiguous. The germline CDR1 and CDR2 sequences are SQVTM and ANQGSEA. Trimming removed 6 bases from V and 3 bases from J, with 8 bases in between. The CDR3 totals 12 residues. The CDR3 is CSVYSYTGELFF. CDR3 bases: TGCAGCGTCTACAGTTACACCGGGGAGCTGTTTTTT.

This clonotype was seen only a few times. This chain links TRBV9 with TRBJ2-4; the D is unclear. This CDR3 region has 14 residues. Looked up from germline, CDR1 is SGDLS and CDR2 is YYNGEE. Trimming pared 4 bases from V and 13 bases from J, leaving 21 bases between. CDR3 region: CASSPKLTGQEQYF. CDR3 nucleotides: TGTGCCAGCAGCCCCAAACTTACGGGCCAAGAGCAGTACTTC.

The chain carries TRBV7-2 and TRBJ2-4; TRBD2 is a possible D gene (5 bases). Germline lookup yields CDR1 SGHTA and CDR2 FQGNSA. Trimming removed 5 bases from V and 0 bases from J, with 14 bases in between. This CDR3 spans 16 amino acids. The CDR3 DNA is TGTGCCAGCAGCAAAAAACTAGTGCTAGCCAAAAACATTCAGTACTTC. This sequence encodes CASSKKLVLAKNIQYF.

This clonotype turned up a few times. The chain recombines TRBV7-6 with TRBJ2-1; 9 positions agree with TRBD1. With V trimmed by 5 bases and J by 10 bases, 9 bases remained unmatched. CDR1 is SGHVS, CDR2 FNYEAQ, per germline. This CDR3 has 14 residues. The CDR3 bases are TGTGCCAGCAGCACCCGGGACAGGGCAGGGGAGCAGTTCTTC. Its protein is CASSTRDRAGEQFF. The variable domain in full, with the rest retrieved from reference TRBV7-6 and TRBJ2-1, is GAGVSQSPRYKVTKRGQDVALRCDPISGHVSLYWYRQALGQGPEFLTYFNYEAQQDKSGLPNDRFSAERPEGSISTLTIQRTEQRDSAMYRCASSTRDRAGEQFFGPGTRLTVL.

This clonotype was seen many times. The chain employs TRBV10-3 and TRBJ2-7; 10 bases match TRBD1. The CDR3 covers 15 residues. Germline trimming cut 6 bases from V and 0 bases from J; bases unmatched to any gene: 5. Germline V lookup: CDR1 ENHRY, CDR2 SYGVKD. CDR3 sequence: CAIRGDRGDSYEQYV. The CDR3 DNA reads as TGTGCCATCAGAGGGGACAGGGGCGACTCCTACGAGCAGTACGTC.

This clonotype was seen many times. CDR3 nucleotide sequence: TGCGCCAGCAGCTTGGGTGGCACTGAGGATACGCAGTATTTT. Translation gives CASSLGGTEDTQYF. The chain combines TRBV5-1 with TRBJ2-3; D is uncertain. Trimming pared 0 bases from V and 6 bases from J, leaving 11 bases between. In germline, CDR1 is SGHRS, CDR2 YFSETQ. The CDR3 spans 14 residues. The full variable domain, its missing parts supplied by reference TRBV5-1 and TRBJ2-3, is KAGVTQTPRYLIKTRGQQVTLSCSPISGHRSVSWYQQTPGQGLQFLFEYFSETQRNKGNFPGRFSGRQFSNSRSEMNVSTLELGDSALYLCASSLGGTEDTQYFGPGTRLTVL.

V usage is TRBV5-1 and J usage is TRBJ2-2, with a weak D call TRBD1 (6 bases). The V gene lost 0 bases and the J gene lost 2 bases, with 11 bases spanning the gap. CDR3 size: 16 residues. In germline, CDR1 is SGHRS, CDR2 YFSETQ. The CDR3 nucleotides are TGCGCCAGCAGCTTGGGGGCAGGGGTCAACACCGGGGAGCTGTTTTTT. Its translation is CASSLGAGVNTGELFF.

This clonotype was recorded a few times. V gene TRBV10-3 combines with J gene TRBJ2-3, with 7 nucleotides matching TRBD1. This CDR3 is built from 14 residues. Trimming cost V 3 bases and J 6 bases; bases outside gene matches: 6. Germline CDR1 and CDR2: ENHRY and SYGVKD. CDR3 amino acids: CAISDDRAGDTQYF. In DNA, the CDR3 is TGTGCCATCAGTGATGACAGGGCGGGCGATACGCAGTATTTT.

This clonotype was seen at least ten times. The genes are TRBV7-2 and TRBJ2-5, with D hard to call. This CDR3 has 10 residues. The germline gives CDR1 SGHTA, CDR2 FQGNSA. With 5 bases removed from V and 2 bases from J, the gap between germline ends came to 0 bases. The CDR3 nucleotides are TGTGCCAGCAGCCAAGAGACCCAGTACTTC. Encoded protein: CASSQETQYF.

This clonotype was picked up many times. DNA of the CDR3: TGTGCCAGTAGTACGTCAGGGTACAATCAGCCCCAGCATTTT. Translated, it gives CASSTSGYNQPQHF. J is TRBJ1-5 and V is TRBV19; the D gene is possibly TRBD1 (5 bases). The CDR3 is 14 amino acids. CDR1 and CDR2 from the germline V gene are LNHDA and SQIVND (reference sequence). The V gene lost 4 bases and the J gene lost 3 bases, with 10 bases spanning the gap.

This clonotype was seen a few times. The chain has TRBV29-1 and TRBJ1-1; 8 nucleotides align to TRBD1. CDR3 length equals 13 residues. CDR1 and CDR2 (germline): SQVTM, ANQGSEA. Trimming took 7 bases from V and 3 from J; bases not matched to a gene: 7. The CDR3 protein is CSAVQGVDTEAFF. In DNA, the CDR3 is TGCAGCGCCGTACAGGGGGTGGACACTGAAGCTTTCTTT.

This clonotype was detected many times. The chain combines TRBV11-2 with TRBJ2-7; TRBD2 might be the D (5 bases). The CDR3 covers 14 residues. Trimming shortened V by 1 base and J by 4 bases, and 11 bases separated the two germline ends. Germline-derived CDR1 and CDR2 are SGHAT and FQNNGV. Written as DNA, the CDR3 is TGTGCCAGCAGCTTAGCTGGGGAGCGATACGAGCAGTACGTC. Amino acids: CASSLAGERYEQYV.

V usage is TRBV6-5 and J usage is TRBJ2-5; D is ambiguous. The V end was cut by 6 bases, the J end by 0 bases, with 2 bases between. Germline V CDR1 and CDR2: MNHEY, SVGAGI. The CDR3 length is 11 residues. For the CDR3, the DNA is TGTGCCAGCAGCAACCAAGAGACCCAGTACTTC. It specifies CASSNQETQYF.

J is TRBJ1-5 and V is TRBV24-1; 7 positions agree with TRBD1. J was trimmed by 2 bases and V by 5 bases; bases with no gene match: 2. Germline CDR1 KGHDR, CDR2 SFDVKD. The CDR3 consists of 14 residues. CDR3 in DNA: TGTGCCACCAGTGCTGACAGGGGCAATCAGCCCCAGCATTTT. This sequence encodes CATSADRGNQPQHF.

In this sample, this clonotype turned up many times. V and J are TRBV6-4 and TRBJ1-1, with D hard to call. The V and J ends lost 3 bases and 6 bases respectively, with 5 bases between them. Germline CDR1 MRHNA, CDR2 SNTAGT. The CDR3 is 11 amino acids. CDR3 amino acids: CASSEGSEAFF. The CDR3 nucleotides are TGTGCCAGCAGTGAGGGGTCTGAAGCTTTCTTT.

This clonotype was seen ten or more times. The V gene is TRBV20-1, the J gene TRBJ1-1; 9 nucleotides align to TRBD1. Germline trimming cut 6 bases from V and 3 bases from J; bases unmatched to any gene: 5. CDR1 and CDR2 (germline): DFQATT, SNEGSKA (reference sequence). This CDR3 is 13 amino acids long. The CDR3 sequence is CSANRGQYTEAFF. CDR3 bases: TGCAGTGCCAACAGGGGGCAATACACTGAAGCTTTCTTT.

This clonotype was detected ten times or more. The chain uses TRBV15 and TRBJ1-1; D uncertain. Germline V gene lookup returns CDR1 LNHNV and CDR2 YYDKDF (reference sequence). CDR3 length equals 12 residues. With 0 bases removed from V and 7 bases from J, the gap between germline ends came to 6 bases. CDR3 DNA sequence: TGTGCCACCAGCAGAGATTGGCTTGAAGCTTTCTTT. This gives the protein CATSRDWLEAFF.

The table lists this clonotype with a few counts. V is TRBV6-1 and J is TRBJ2-1; 11 positions match TRBD2. CDR1 and CDR2 from the germline V gene are MNHNS and SASEGT. V trimming: 4 bases; J trimming: 6 bases; junction bases outside the gene matches: 11. The CDR3 has 17 residues. CDR3 amino acids: CASSGGTSGVLGNEQFF. The CDR3 DNA reads TGTGCCAGCAGTGGGGGGACTAGCGGCGTCTTGGGCAATGAGCAGTTCTTC.